A selection of T cell receptor beta chains follows, all from one sample in a study of CD8+ T cells in alopecia areata. Sequencing used immunoSEQ multiplex PCR; TCRdb keeps in-frame clones, though not all of them. The sample carries several thousand clones, 50% to 70% recorded once. The sample consisted of skin, taken at week 4, from a patient treated with tofacitinib. The source is a human donor with alopecia areata. CDR3s include the opening cysteine and the closing phenylalanine or tryptophan. A D gene is named only where the DNA matches it firmly. Size tells how often a clone was seen (once, few, many) or the class of an expanded clone, and some rows leave it out.

TRBJ2-1 | TRBD2 | TRBV4-2 | NA | TGTGCCAGCAGCCAAGCTACTAGCGGATACAATGAGCAGTTCTTC | CASSQATSGYNEQFF
TRBJ2-7 | NA | TRBV5-1 | few | TGCGCCAGCAGCTTGGTGGCAGCATACGAGCAGTACTTC | CASSLVAAYEQYF
TRBJ2-5 | TRBD2 | TRBV9 | NA | TGTGCCAGCAGCGACCGCCCTATACTAGCGGGAGAAGAGACCCAGTACTTC | CASSDRPILAGEETQYF
TRBJ1-1 | NA | TRBV7-8 | NA | TGTGCCAGCAGCCCAAGAAGCGTGAACACTGAAGCTTTCTTT | CASSPRSVNTEAFF
TRBJ2-5 | NA | TRBV29-1 | NA | TGCAGCGTTAAGGTCGGGCAGGTCCGGGACGAGACCCAGTACTTC | CSVKVGQVRDETQYF
TRBJ1-4 | NA | TRBV30 | NA | TGTGCCTGGGGGAGGGACGCCACAAATGAAAAACTGTTTTTT | CAWGRDATNEKLFF
TRBJ1-5 | NA | TRBV7-8 | NA | TGTGCCAGCAGCCCAAACCGGGTCAAGGGAACGTATAGCAATCAGCCCCAGCATTTT | CASSPNRVKGTYSNQPQHF
TRBJ2-7 | NA | TRBV20-1 | NA | TGCAGTGCTAGCCACCAGCAGTACTTC | CSASHQQYF
TRBJ2-6 | TRBD1 | TRBV4-3 | once | TGCGCCAGCAGCCAAAACTTAGGGGACAGGGGTGAGGCCAACGTCCTGACTTTC | CASSQNLGDRGEANVLTF
TRBJ2-5 | TRBD2 | TRBV9 | NA | TGTGCCAGCAGCGTAAATCCTAGCGGGGGTGAAGAGACCCAGTACTTC | CASSVNPSGGEETQYF
TRBJ2-2 | NA | TRBV6-1 | NA | TGTGCCAGCAGTGTCGTGTTTGCCGGGGAGCTGTTTTTT | CASSVVFAGELFF
TRBJ2-5 | TRBD2 | TRBV27 | once | TGTGCCAGCAGCCCACGACTAGCGGGAGGGGAGACCCAGTACTTC | CASSPRLAGGETQYF
TRBJ2-5 | NA | TRBV7-9 | NA | TGTGCCAGCAGCTTACTCGCGGCCGAGACCCAGTACTTC | CASSLLAAETQYF
TRBJ2-7 | NA | TRBV4-2 | NA | TGTGCCAGCAGCCAAGTACTTTTCTCCTACGAGCAGTACTTC | CASSQVLFSYEQYF
TRBJ2-3 | NA | TRBV14 | large | TGTGCCAGCAGCCTCGGGGCGCATACGCAGTATTTT | CASSLGAHTQYF
TRBJ2-1 | NA | TRBV4-2 | few | TGTGCCAGCAGCCAAGTAGGGGGCTCCTACAATGAGCAGTTCTTC | CASSQVGGSYNEQFF
TRBJ2-7 | TRBD1 | TRBV18 | NA | TGTGCCAGCTCACCGCAGGGGGACCCCTCTGTTGAGCAGTACTTC | CASSPQGDPSVEQYF
TRBJ2-5 | TRBD1 | TRBV4-1 | few | TGCGCCAGCAGCCAAGAGAGGCAGGGGGCTCTAGAGACCCAGTACTTC | CASSQERQGALETQYF
TRBJ2-3 | TRBD1 | TRBV5-8 | NA | TGTGCCAGCAGCCTGGATACAGGGGTCGTTACGCAGTATTTT | CASSLDTGVVTQYF
TRBJ2-7 | NA | TRBV11-2 | few | TGTGCCAGCAGCTTCACATTAGAGCCCTACGAGCAGTACTTC | CASSFTLEPYEQYF
TRBJ2-5 | NA | TRBV7-9 | NA | TGTGCCAGCAGCACTGATGGCAGAGGGACCCAGTACTTC | CASSTDGRGTQYF
TRBJ1-5 | TRBD1 | TRBV30 | NA | TGTGCCTGGAGCCCAGGGGGCAACAATCAGCCCCAGCATTTT | CAWSPGGNNQPQHF
TRBJ1-2 | NA | TRBV7-9 | NA | TGTGCCAGCAGCTTAACCCCCTTTGGGAGGGCTAACTATGGCTACACCTTC | CASSLTPFGRANYGYTF
TRBJ2-7 | TRBD1 | TRBV29-1 | NA | TGCAGCGCCCGAGGGGGCCCCTACGAGCAGTACTTC | CSARGGPYEQYF
TRBJ2-5 | NA | TRBV7-2 | NA | TGTGCCAGCAGCCCCGGCGGACCAGAGACCCAGTACTTC | CASSPGGPETQYF
TRBJ2-2 | NA | TRBV6-1 | NA | TGTGCCAGCATGGGAGTCACCGGGGAGCTGTTTTTT | CASMGVTGELFF
TRBJ2-2 | NA | TRBV19 | NA | TGTGCCAGTAGTATGACTACCGGGGAGCTGTTTTTT | CASSMTTGELFF
TRBJ2-7 | TRBD2 | TRBV6-5 | NA | TGTGCCAGCAAACCGGGACTAGCGGCCTACGAGCAGTACTTC | CASKPGLAAYEQYF